This T cell receptor beta chain was recovered during a study of OX40 agonist ivuxolimab in advanced cancers. The wider study: Patients with hepatocellular carcinoma, melanoma, renal cell or head and neck cancer made up the dose-escalation patients. The study, taken as a whole, reports: In a subset of nonresponders, normalized T-cell clonal expansion was also low.

Repertoires were generated with immunoSEQ multiplex PCR, while TCRdb's copy carries only in-frame clones and drops some. The sample includes under 85,000 clones, about 81% of them seen just once. In regard to this clone: Its antigen is still unknown.

Germline CDR1 is MNHNY and CDR2 is SVGAGI (reference sequence). With 3 bases removed from V and 5 bases from J, the gap between germline ends came to 17 bases. The CDR3 totals 16 residues. The source is an adult with an advanced solid tumor such as melanoma, head and neck, liver or kidney cancer. The chain couples TRBV6-6 to TRBJ1-5; weak D call: TRBD1 (5 bases). The source material was CD4+ or CD8+ T cells sorted from blood, sampled in a trial of the OX40 agonist ivuxolimab. The CDR3 here is CASSYFFQGADQPQHF. The DNA for the CDR3 is TGTGCCAGCAGTTATTTCTTTCAGGGCGCAGATCAGCCCCAGCATTTT.